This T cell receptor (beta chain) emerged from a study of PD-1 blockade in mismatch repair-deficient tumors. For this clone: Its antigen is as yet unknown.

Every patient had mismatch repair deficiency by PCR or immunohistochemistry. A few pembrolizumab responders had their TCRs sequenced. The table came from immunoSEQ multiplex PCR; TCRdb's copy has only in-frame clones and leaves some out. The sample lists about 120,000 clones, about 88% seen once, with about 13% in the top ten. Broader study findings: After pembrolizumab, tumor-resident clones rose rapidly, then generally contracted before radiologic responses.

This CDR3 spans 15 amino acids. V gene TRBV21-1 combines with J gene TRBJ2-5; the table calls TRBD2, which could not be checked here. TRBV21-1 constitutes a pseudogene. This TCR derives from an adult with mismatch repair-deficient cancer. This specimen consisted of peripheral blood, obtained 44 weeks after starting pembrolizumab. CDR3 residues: CASSKAIPGQETQYF. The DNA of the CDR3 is TGTGCCAGCAGCAAAGCGATTCCGGGCCAAGAGACCCAGTACTTC.